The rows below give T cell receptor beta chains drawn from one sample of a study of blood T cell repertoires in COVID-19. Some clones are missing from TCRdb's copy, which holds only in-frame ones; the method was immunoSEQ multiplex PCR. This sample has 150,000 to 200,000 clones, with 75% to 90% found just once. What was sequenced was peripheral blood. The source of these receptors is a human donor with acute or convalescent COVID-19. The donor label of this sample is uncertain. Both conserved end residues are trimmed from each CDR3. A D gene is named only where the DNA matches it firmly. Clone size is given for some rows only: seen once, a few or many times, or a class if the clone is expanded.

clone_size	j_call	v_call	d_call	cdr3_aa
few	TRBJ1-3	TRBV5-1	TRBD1	ASSPDGTGGYTIY
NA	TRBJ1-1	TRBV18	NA	ASSQTGMNTEAF
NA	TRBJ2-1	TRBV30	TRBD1	AWRGTGGYTSSYNEQF
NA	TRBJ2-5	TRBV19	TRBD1	ARAGDRGSEGETQY
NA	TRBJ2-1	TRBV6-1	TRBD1	ASSERGQGYEQF
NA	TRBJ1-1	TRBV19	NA	ASSTNPALGRNTEAF
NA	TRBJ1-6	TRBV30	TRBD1	AWAGQENSPLH
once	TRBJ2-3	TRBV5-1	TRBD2	ASSLAASGGYTDTQY
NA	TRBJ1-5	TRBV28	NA	ASSLGLRGAHQPQH
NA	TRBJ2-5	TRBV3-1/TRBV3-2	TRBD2	ASRRWDWTSGEETQY
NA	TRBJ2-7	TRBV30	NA	AWTGTFYEQY
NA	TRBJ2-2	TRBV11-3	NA	ASSSRWGTGVNTGELF
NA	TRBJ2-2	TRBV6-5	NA	ASSYRGNTGELF
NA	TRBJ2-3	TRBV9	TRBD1	ASIGTGGTDTQY
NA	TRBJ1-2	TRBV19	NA	ASSNPQDYGYT
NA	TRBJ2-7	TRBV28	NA	ASSSDYEQY
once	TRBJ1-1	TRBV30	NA	AWSVWGGNTEAF
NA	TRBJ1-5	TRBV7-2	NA	ASSPRLDQPQH
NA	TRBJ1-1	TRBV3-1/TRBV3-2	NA	ASSPRGNTEAF
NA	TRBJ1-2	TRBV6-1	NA	ASSERRGIGPYGYT
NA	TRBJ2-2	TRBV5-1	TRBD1	ASRSGTGTFTGELF
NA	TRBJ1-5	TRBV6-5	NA	ATRSSDRPRSQH
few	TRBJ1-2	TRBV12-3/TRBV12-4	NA	ASSFRAGGYT
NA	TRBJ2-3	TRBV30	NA	AWSPRIPSTDTQY
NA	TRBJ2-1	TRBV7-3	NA	ASSLLTSGNEQF
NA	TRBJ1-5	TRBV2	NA	ASSLGAGDYSNQPQH
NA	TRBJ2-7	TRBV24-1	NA	ATSLGREASYEQY
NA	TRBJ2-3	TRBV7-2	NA	ASRTQGTPGTDTQY
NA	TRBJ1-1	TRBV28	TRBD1	ASSSPMEQGARAF
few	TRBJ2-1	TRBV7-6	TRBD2	ASSLGLLAVSYNEQF
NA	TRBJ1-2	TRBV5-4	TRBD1	ASSLLDRVGYGYT